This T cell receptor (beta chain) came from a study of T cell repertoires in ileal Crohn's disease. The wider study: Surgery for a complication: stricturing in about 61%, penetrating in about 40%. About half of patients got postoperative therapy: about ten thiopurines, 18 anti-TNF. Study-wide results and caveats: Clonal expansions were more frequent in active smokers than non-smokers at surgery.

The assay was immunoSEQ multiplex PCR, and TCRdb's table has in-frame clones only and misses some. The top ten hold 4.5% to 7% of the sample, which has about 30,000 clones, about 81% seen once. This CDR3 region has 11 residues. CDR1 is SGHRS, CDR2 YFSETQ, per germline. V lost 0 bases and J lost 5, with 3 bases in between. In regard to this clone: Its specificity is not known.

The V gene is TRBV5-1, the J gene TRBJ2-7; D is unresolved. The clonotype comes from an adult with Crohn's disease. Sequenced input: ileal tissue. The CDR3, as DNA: TGCGCCAGCAGCTTGGGGCACGAGCAGTACTTC. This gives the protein CASSLGHEQYF.